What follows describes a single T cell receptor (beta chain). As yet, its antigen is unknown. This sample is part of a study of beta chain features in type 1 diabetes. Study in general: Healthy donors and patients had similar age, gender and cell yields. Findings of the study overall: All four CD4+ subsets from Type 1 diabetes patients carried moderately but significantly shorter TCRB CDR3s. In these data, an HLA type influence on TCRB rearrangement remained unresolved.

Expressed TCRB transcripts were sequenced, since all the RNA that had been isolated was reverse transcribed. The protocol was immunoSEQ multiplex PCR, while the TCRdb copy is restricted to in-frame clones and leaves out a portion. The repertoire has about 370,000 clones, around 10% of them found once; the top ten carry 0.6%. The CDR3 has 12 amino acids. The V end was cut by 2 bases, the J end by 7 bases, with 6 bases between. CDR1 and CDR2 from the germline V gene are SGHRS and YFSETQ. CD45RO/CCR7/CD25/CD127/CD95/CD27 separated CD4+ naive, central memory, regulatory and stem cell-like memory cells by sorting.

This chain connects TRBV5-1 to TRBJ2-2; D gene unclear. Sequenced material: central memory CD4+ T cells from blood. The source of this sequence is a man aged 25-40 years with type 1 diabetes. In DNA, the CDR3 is TGCGCCAGCAGCTTTGGCGACGGGGAGCTGTTTTTT. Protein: CASSFGDGELFF.